This T cell receptor (beta chain) was recorded in a study of tumor-infiltrating lymphocytes in primary liver carcinoma. Overall study context: Surgeons resected the patients' primary liver carcinomas.

Trimming took 2 bases from V and 5 from J, leaving 12 bases between them. The CDR3 loop spans 14 amino acids. The germline gives CDR1 KGHSH, CDR2 LQKENI. Priming with a constant-region primer yielded TCR beta cDNA from 450 to 550 ng total RNA. Sequencing libraries for TCR beta derived from three nested multiplex PCR rounds that used slightly modified ARM-PCR. For roughly 10 cycles apiece, the opening two PCR rounds ran with TRBV1-TRBV30 forward primers and a C-beta reverse primer. TCRdb itself ran the multiplex PCR reads through MiXCR, one entry per CDR3 protein. In the table there are fewer than 250,000 distinct CDR3 sequences, approximately 64% of which are singletons. They got blood RNA out of unsorted whole blood and also pulled out germline DNA.

This receptor was taken from a woman aged 55-70 years with primary liver carcinoma and hepatitis B virus infection. Sequencing was done on a sample of peripheral blood. The gene calls are TRBV18 and TRBJ2-5; D is undetermined. The CDR3 loop reads CASSPVSQEETQYF. The CDR3 DNA is TGTGCCAGCTCACCAGTCTCCCAGGAGGAGACCCAGTACTTC.